These 29 T cell receptor beta chains were all obtained from the same sample, sequenced in a study of T cell repertoires in cytomegalovirus infection. These receptors lack a known antigen. MiXCR, applied by TCRdb to the reads, yields one record per CDR3 protein. Found here are approximately 470,000 distinct CDR3 sequences, approximately 46% of them singletons; the top ten hold around 45%. The material sequenced was cultured PBMCs, taken from culture after CMV antigen stimulation. These receptors came from a human donor in good health (CMV status not recorded). Some clones in this sample may be carry-over from other donors' samples.

This clonotype was picked up a small number of times. V gene TRBV5-4 combines with J gene TRBJ2-3; 14 bases agree with TRBD2. The junction had 6 bases not matched to a gene; V was cut back by 3 bases and J by 6 bases. This CDR3 is 16 amino acids long. The germline V gene encodes CDR1 SGHNT and CDR2 YYREEE (reference sequence). The chain's CDR3 is CASSSGTSGGLDTQYF. The CDR3 region has the DNA TGTGCCAGCAGCTCCGGGACTAGCGGGGGATTGGATACGCAGTATTTT.

In its sample, this clonotype was seen a few times. V usage is TRBV7-2 and J usage is TRBJ2-1; D unresolved. The CDR3 is 15 residues long. Per the germline V gene, CDR1 is SGHTA and CDR2 is FQGNSA. V was shortened by 6 bases and J by 4 bases, with 16 bases between the two germline ends. The CDR3 spells CASSSRVGFYNEQFF. The CDR3 bases are TGTGCCAGCAGTTCGCGAGTAGGGTTTTACAATGAGCAGTTCTTC.

The chain is built from TRBV4-1 and TRBJ2-3, with 13 bases identical to TRBD2. There are 17 residues in the CDR3. CDR1 is MGHRA, CDR2 YSYEKL, per germline. The V segment lost 2 bases and the J segment 2 bases; nucleotides outside the gene matches: 4. DNA of the CDR3: TGCGCCAGCAGCCAACCCGGGACTAGCGGGGACACAGATACGCAGTATTTT. Protein sequence: CASSQPGTSGDTDTQYF.

There are many counts of this clonotype. This sequence joins TRBV7-2 and TRBJ1-4; maybe TRBD1 (6 bases). Trimming stripped 5 bases from V and 8 bases from J, with 12 bases between. Germline V gene data show CDR1 as SGHTA and CDR2 as FQGNSA. The CDR3 spans 13 residues. CDR3 bases: TGTGCCAGCAGCCCTGGGGGCCGGGAAAAACTGTTTTTT. This gives the protein CASSPGGREKLFF.

V gene TRBV5-4 combines with J gene TRBJ2-1; 12 bases are shared with TRBD2. The germline gives CDR1 SGHNT, CDR2 YYREEE (reference sequence). The V segment lost 4 bases and the J segment 11 bases; nucleotides outside the gene matches: 13. This CDR3 comprises 16 residues. CDR3 in amino acids: CASSTRGLAGGEKQFF. The CDR3 region has the DNA TGTGCCAGCAGCACAAGGGGCCTAGCGGGGGGGGAAAAGCAGTTCTTC.

The CDR3 spells CASSLSIAGEHEQYF. The CDR3 DNA reads as TGTGCCAGCAGTTTATCAATAGCGGGAGAGCACGAGCAGTACTTC. V and J are TRBV27 and TRBJ2-7; 9 positions agree with TRBD2. Germline V gives CDR1 MNHEY, CDR2 SMNVEV (reference sequence). V lost 0 bases and J lost 5; bases outside the gene matches: 5. CDR3 size: 15 residues.

The chain uses TRBV25-1 and TRBJ2-3; TRBD1 agrees at 10 bases. After removal of 4 bases from V and 2 bases from J, the junction contained 3 bases not matched to a gene. Germline lookup yields CDR1 MGHDK and CDR2 SYGVNS. The CDR3 spans 15 residues. For the CDR3, the DNA is TGTGCCAGCAGTGTCGGGACAGGGGTCACAGATACGCAGTATTTT. The encoded protein is CASSVGTGVTDTQYF.

CDR3 sequence: CASSHRQVWNEQFF. The CDR3 nucleotides are TGTGCCAGCAGTCATCGACAGGTCTGGAATGAGCAGTTCTTC. The rearrangement uses TRBV28 and TRBJ2-1, with D perhaps TRBD1 (6 bases). The CDR3 totals 14 residues. V was shortened by 5 bases and J by 7 bases, with 15 bases between the two germline ends. Looked up from germline, CDR1 is MDHEN and CDR2 is SYDVKM.

The rearrangement joins TRBV2 to TRBJ1-3; 8 bases are a match to TRBD1. The CDR3 loop spans 14 amino acids. Per germline, CDR1 SNHLY and CDR2 FYNNEI. V lost 7 bases and J lost 10; bases outside the gene matches: 12. For the CDR3, the DNA is TGTGCCAGCACCCTGACAGGGGCCGCCGCTACCATATATTTT. Translated: CASTLTGAAATIYF.

The chain carries TRBV28 and TRBJ2-2; D is undetermined. Germline V gene data show CDR1 as MDHEN and CDR2 as SYDVKM. V gave up 6 bases and J gave up 13 bases, with 18 bases separating them. The CDR3 has 13 amino acids. CDR3: CASSPRPLRSLFF. The CDR3 DNA sequence: TGTGCCAGCAGCCCACGGCCGCTTAGGTCGCTGTTTTTT.

V and J are TRBV7-2 and TRBJ2-7, with D hard to call. The germline V gene encodes CDR1 SGHTA and CDR2 FQGNSA. The germline V and J ends were trimmed by 0 bases and 2 bases, with 11 bases remaining between them. There are 15 residues in the CDR3. The CDR3 protein is CASSLAYRKTYEQYF. Written as DNA, the CDR3 is TGTGCCAGCAGCTTAGCCTATCGAAAAACCTACGAGCAGTACTTC.

The chain carries TRBV5-5 and TRBJ1-1; 11 positions agree with TRBD1. The CDR3 sequence is 15 residues long. Unmatched junction bases numbered 6, after V lost 8 bases and J lost 0 bases. CDR1 is SGHKS, CDR2 YYEKEE, per germline (reference sequence). CDR3 region: CASLGQGAVNTEAFF. The CDR3, as DNA: TGTGCCAGTCTCGGACAGGGGGCCGTGAACACTGAAGCTTTCTTT. Supplemented by reference TRBV5-5 and TRBJ1-1, the full variable domain reads DAGVTQSPTHLIKTRGQQVTLRCSPISGHKSVSWYQQVLGQGPQFIFQYYEKEERGRGNFPDRFSARQFPNYSSELNVNALLLGDSALYLCASLGQGAVNTEAFFGQGTRLTVV.

This clonotype was observed a handful of times. J is TRBJ1-4 and V is TRBV20-1; TRBD1 matches 7 bases. The CDR3 is made up of 14 amino acids. Germline trimming cut 6 bases from V and 5 bases from J; bases unmatched to any gene: 9. Germline lookup yields CDR1 DFQATT and CDR2 SNEGSKA (reference sequence). The CDR3 reads CSARDRVGNEKLFF. The DNA of the CDR3 is TGCAGTGCCCGAGACAGGGTCGGGAATGAAAAACTGTTTTTT.

This clonotype was seen a handful of times. The V call is TRBV7-2, the J call TRBJ2-3, with 8 positions matching TRBD1. V was pared by 6 bases and J by 2 bases, with 10 bases of the junction left unmatched. This CDR3 contains 16 residues. Germline V gene sequence: CDR1 SGHTA, CDR2 FQGNSA. CDR3 coding DNA: TGTGCCAGCAGGCCCACAGGGGGTTCAATCACAGATACGCAGTATTTT. It translates to CASRPTGGSITDTQYF. The whole variable domain, remainder taken from reference TRBV7-2 and TRBJ2-3, is GAGVSQSPSNKVTEKGKDVELRCDPISGHTALYWYRQSLGQGLEFLIYFQGNSAPDKSGLPSDRFSAERTGGSVSTLTIQRTQQEDSAVYLCASRPTGGSITDTQYFGPGTRLTVL.

The table lists this clonotype with a few counts. The chain joins TRBV27 to TRBJ1-4; D is unclear. Per the germline V gene, CDR1 is MNHEY and CDR2 is SMNVEV (reference sequence). The germline V and J ends were trimmed by 4 bases and 9 bases, with 18 bases remaining between them. The CDR3 spans 15 residues. The CDR3 sequence is CASSYGGPGWKKLFF. As DNA, the CDR3 is TGTGCCAGCAGTTATGGAGGACCCGGATGGAAAAAACTGTTTTTT.

The V and J genes are TRBV7-9 and TRBJ2-7, with 8 bases identical to TRBD1. Germline loops: CDR1 SEHNR, CDR2 FQNEAQ (reference sequence). The V gene end was trimmed by 6 bases and the J gene end by 2 bases; junction bases not matched to a gene: 9. There are 15 residues in the CDR3. Here the CDR3 DNA reads TGTGCCAGCAGTCCCCGACAGGGGAGGACCTACGAGCAGTACTTC. This gives the protein CASSPRQGRTYEQYF.

V and J are TRBV7-9 and TRBJ2-1; no definite D call. There are 13 residues in the CDR3. V was shortened by 2 bases and J by 9 bases, with 11 bases between the two germline ends. Germline CDR1 SEHNR, CDR2 FQNEAQ (reference sequence). CDR3 residues: CASSLWASSEQFF. The CDR3 DNA is TGTGCCAGCAGCTTATGGGCGTCCAGTGAGCAGTTCTTC.

This clonotype was recorded many times. The chain joins TRBV7-2 to TRBJ1-6; tentative D call: TRBD1 (6 bases). Trimming took 5 bases from V and 5 from J, leaving 13 bases between them. The CDR3 contains 15 residues. Germline CDR1 reads SGHTA; CDR2 reads FQGNSA. CDR3 sequence reads: CASSPSGGHNSPLHF. The CDR3 DNA reads as TGTGCCAGCAGCCCGAGCGGGGGCCATAATTCACCCCTCCACTTT.

The chain links TRBV12-3 or TRBV12-4 to TRBJ2-7; 14 bases align to TRBD2. V gave up 5 bases and J gave up 6 bases; unmatched junction bases: 6. The length of the CDR3 is 15 residues. The CDR3 coding sequence is TGTGCCAGCAGTAAGGGACTAGCGGGAGCGGGCGAGCAGTACTTC. This translates into CASSKGLAGAGEQYF.

The chain employs TRBV19 and TRBJ1-4; D gene ambiguous. V lost 11 bases and J 6 bases, leaving 22 bases between the germline ends. This CDR3 is built from 15 residues. Looked up from germline, CDR1 is LNHDA and CDR2 is SQIVND (reference sequence). Here the CDR3 reads CAAKRGGAWDEKLFF. DNA of the CDR3: TGTGCCGCGAAAAGAGGAGGCGCCTGGGATGAAAAACTGTTTTTT.

This chain uses TRBV6-1 with TRBJ2-1; D perhaps matches TRBD1 (6 bases). This CDR3 spans 13 amino acids. Trimming left V 7 bases short and J 2 bases short, with 9 bases between. The germline V gene has CDR1 MNHNS and CDR2 SASEGT. CDR3 loop: CASTWTAYNEQFF. The CDR3 coding sequence is TGTGCCAGCACTTGGACAGCCTACAATGAGCAGTTCTTC.

The chain has TRBV7-2 and TRBJ1-2; possible D gene TRBD1, 6 bases. This CDR3 has 14 amino acids. The V and J ends lost 5 bases and 5 bases respectively, with 15 bases between them. From germline, CDR1 is SGHTA and CDR2 FQGNSA. CDR3 protein: CASSTPDSRYGYTF. As DNA, the CDR3 is TGTGCCAGCAGCACTCCGGACAGCAGATATGGCTACACCTTC.

The gene calls are TRBV19 and TRBJ1-2, with 10 bases that match TRBD1. Germline V gene sequence: CDR1 LNHDA, CDR2 SQIVND (reference sequence). V shed 4 bases, J shed 5 bases, and the junction held 7 bases outside the gene matches. The CDR3 totals 15 residues. CDR3 amino acids: CASSKGQGSTYGYTF. In DNA, the CDR3 is TGTGCCAGTAGTAAGGGACAGGGGAGCACTTATGGCTACACCTTC.

V gene TRBV20-1 combines with J gene TRBJ2-2, with D hard to call. The CDR3 loop spans 12 amino acids. Trimming pared 2 bases from V and 2 bases from J, leaving 3 bases between. Germline-derived CDR1 and CDR2 are DFQATT and SNEGSKA (reference sequence). The CDR3 DNA follows: TGCAGTGCTAGACATAACACCGGGGAGCTGTTTTTT. It specifies CSARHNTGELFF.

This clonotype was picked up a small number of times. This chain joins TRBV20-1 and TRBJ2-7; the D gene could be TRBD1 or TRBD2 (6 bases each). Trimming took off 3 bases at V and 3 bases at J, with 21 bases between the two ends. Germline CDR1 and CDR2: DFQATT and SNEGSKA (reference sequence). CDR3 length equals 16 residues. The DNA of the CDR3 is TGCAGTGCTAGTCCCACTGGTGTGGGGGGCCTCTACGAGCAGTACTTC. It encodes CSASPTGVGGLYEQYF.

The chain employs TRBV7-2 and TRBJ1-3; the match to TRBD1 covers 8 bases. The CDR3 loop spans 14 amino acids. J lost 4 bases, V lost 6 bases, and 5 bases had no gene match. The germline V gene has CDR1 SGHTA and CDR2 FQGNSA. As DNA, the CDR3 is TGTGCCAGCAGATTCTCAGGGGGCGGAAACACCATATATTTT. It is translated as CASRFSGGGNTIYF.

This clonotype was seen more than once but under ten times. V gene TRBV10-3 combines with J gene TRBJ1-2; maybe TRBD1 (5 bases). Germline assignment: CDR1 ENHRY and CDR2 SYGVKD. This CDR3 has 14 amino acids. V lost 5 bases, J lost 0 bases, and 10 bases lay in between. CDR3 loop: CAISSQTANYGYTF. In nucleotides, the CDR3 is TGTGCCATCAGTTCTCAGACAGCTAACTATGGCTACACCTTC.

CDR3 sequence (DNA): TGTGCCAGCAGCGTCATTTATGGGAATTCACCCCTCCACTTT. Protein product: CASSVIYGNSPLHF. The genes are TRBV7-2 and TRBJ1-6; D is ambiguous. Trimming pared 5 bases from V and 7 bases from J, leaving 12 bases between. The germline V gene encodes CDR1 SGHTA and CDR2 FQGNSA. The CDR3 contains 14 residues.

V gene TRBV27 combines with J gene TRBJ2-1, with unresolved D. The CDR3 totals 13 residues. Deletions cut 3 bases from V and 6 bases from J, with 9 bases between. Germline CDR1 and CDR2: MNHEY and SMNVEV (reference sequence). Here the CDR3 reads CASSFRRTNEQFF. The CDR3 DNA reads as TGTGCCAGCAGTTTCCGGCGGACCAATGAGCAGTTCTTC.